Below, one TCR beta chain is given with its context. What it recognizes is unknown. Via 5' RACE with UMI labels, TRB cDNA libraries were prepared. For each CDR3 protein, TCRdb gives one entry from its re-call of the 5' RACE reads, without DNA. The record lists about 63,000 distinct CDR3 sequences, of which the ten most abundant hold around 4.9%. Naive CD8+ T lymphocytes were specified as CD45RO-CCR7+CD27+CD95-. The data stem from a study of CXCR3-negative and CXCR3-positive naive CD8 T cells. The CDR3 consists of 16 residues. Germline assignment: CDR1 SGHTS and CDR2 YDEGEE. Overall study results and limits: Naive cells positive for CXCR3 carried more hydrophobic TRB CDR3s than CXCR3-negative ones. TRBV-TRBJ usage matched between naive CXCR3-negative and CXCR3-positive cells but not between memory cells.

The clonotype originates from a human donor in good health. Some clones in this sample may be carry-over from other donors' samples. What was sequenced was naive CXCR3+ CD8+ T cells from blood. Documented subset: CD45RO-CCR7+CD27+CD95- naive CD8+ T cells expressing CXCR3 (TNR3+). The rearrangement joins TRBV5-8 to TRBJ1-5; there is no DNA to check the TCRdb D call of TRBD1. Here the CDR3 reads CASSLGTGEPDQPQHF. The variable domain in full, with the rest retrieved from reference TRBV5-8 and TRBJ1-5, is EAGVTQSPTHLIKTRGQQATLRCSPISGHTSVYWYQQALGLGLQFLLWYDEGEERNRGNFPPRFSGRQFPNYSSELNVNALELEDSALYLCASSLGTGEPDQPQHFGDGTRLSIL.